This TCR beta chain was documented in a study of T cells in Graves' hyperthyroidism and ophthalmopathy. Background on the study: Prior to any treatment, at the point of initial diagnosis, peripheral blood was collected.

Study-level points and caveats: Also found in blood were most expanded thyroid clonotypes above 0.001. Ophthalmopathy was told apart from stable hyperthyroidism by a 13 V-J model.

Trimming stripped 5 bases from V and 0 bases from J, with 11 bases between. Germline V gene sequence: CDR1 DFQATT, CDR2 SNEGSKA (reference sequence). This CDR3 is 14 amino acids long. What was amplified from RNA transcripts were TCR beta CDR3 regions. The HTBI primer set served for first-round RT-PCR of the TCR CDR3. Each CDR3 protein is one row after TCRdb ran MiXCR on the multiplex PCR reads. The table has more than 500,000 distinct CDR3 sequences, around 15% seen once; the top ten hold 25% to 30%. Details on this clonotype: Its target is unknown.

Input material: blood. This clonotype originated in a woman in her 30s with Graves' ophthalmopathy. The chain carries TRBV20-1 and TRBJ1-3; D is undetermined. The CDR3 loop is CSAFQGYSGNTIYF. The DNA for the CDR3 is TGCAGTGCTTTCCAAGGATACTCTGGAAACACCATATATTTT.